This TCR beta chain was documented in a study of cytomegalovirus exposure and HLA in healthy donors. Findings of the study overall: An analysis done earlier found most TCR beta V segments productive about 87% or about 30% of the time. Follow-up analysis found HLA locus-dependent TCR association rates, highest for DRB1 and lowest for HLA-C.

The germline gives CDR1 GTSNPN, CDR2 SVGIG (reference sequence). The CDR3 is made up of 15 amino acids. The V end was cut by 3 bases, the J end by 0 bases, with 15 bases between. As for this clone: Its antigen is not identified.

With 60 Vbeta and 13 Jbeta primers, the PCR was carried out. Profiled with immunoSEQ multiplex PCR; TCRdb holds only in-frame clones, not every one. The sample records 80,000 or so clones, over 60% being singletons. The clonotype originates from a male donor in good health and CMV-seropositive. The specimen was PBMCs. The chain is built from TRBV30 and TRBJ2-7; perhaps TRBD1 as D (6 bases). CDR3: CAWRVSQGRSYEQYF. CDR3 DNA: TGTGCCTGGAGGGTTTCACAGGGTCGCTCCTACGAGCAGTACTTC. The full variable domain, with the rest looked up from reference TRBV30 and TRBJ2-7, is SQTIHQWPATLVQPVGSPLSLECTVEGTSNPNLYWYRQAAGRGLQLLFYSVGIGQISSEVPQNLSASRPQDRQFILSSKKLLLSDSGFYLCAWRVSQGRSYEQYFGPGTRLTVT.